This T cell receptor beta chain was found in a study of T cells after yellow fever vaccination. General observations from the study: Clonotypes found in both CD4 and CD8 compartments made up a small share. Post-booster repertoires again held most primary-vaccination clones (about 95% CD4, about 90% CD8).

By 5'RACE template switching, TCR cDNA was produced, with a universal primer site and UMIs added in the process. From the 5' RACE reads, TCRdb called clonotypes with MiXCR, one entry per CDR3 protein. The repertoire includes 450,000 to 550,000 distinct CDR3 sequences, under 25% of them detected once, and 14% sits in the top ten. Worth noting for this clonotype: Its matching antigen is unknown.

Germline assignment: CDR1 SQVTM and CDR2 ANQGSEA. This CDR3 spans 13 amino acids. V lost 7 bases to trimming and J lost 5 bases; unmatched junction nucleotides: 11. The chain is built from TRBV29-1 and TRBJ2-7, with 7 bases that match TRBD1. The input for sequencing was PBMCs, taken 15 days after the yellow fever booster vaccination. This TCR was sampled from a man between 25 and 39 years old who received the YFV17D yellow fever vaccine. In DNA, the CDR3 is TGCAGCGCCAAACTACAGGGGCGCGACGAGCAGTACTTC. It specifies CSAKLQGRDEQYF.